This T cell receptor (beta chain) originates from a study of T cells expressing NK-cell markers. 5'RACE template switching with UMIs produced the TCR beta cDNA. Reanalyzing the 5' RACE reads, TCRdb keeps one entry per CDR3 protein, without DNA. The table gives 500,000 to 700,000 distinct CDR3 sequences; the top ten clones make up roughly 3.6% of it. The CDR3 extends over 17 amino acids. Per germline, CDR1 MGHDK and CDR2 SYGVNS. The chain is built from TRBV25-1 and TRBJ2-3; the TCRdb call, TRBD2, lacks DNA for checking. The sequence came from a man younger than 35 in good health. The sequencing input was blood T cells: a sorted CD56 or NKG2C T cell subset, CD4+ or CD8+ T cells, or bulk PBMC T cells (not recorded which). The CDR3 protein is CASSEYGLAGGSDTQYF.